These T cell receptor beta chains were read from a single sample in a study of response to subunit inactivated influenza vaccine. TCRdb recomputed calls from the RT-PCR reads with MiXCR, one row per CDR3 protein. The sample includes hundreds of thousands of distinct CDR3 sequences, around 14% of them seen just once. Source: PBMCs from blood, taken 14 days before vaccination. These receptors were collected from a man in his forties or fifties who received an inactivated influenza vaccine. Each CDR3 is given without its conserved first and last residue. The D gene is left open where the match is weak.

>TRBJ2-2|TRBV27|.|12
ASSSYSNTGELF
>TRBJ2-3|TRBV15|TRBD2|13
ATSAWGGGADTQY
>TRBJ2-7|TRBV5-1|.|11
ASSFGSLDEQY
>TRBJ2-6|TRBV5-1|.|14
ASSSAAGSGANVLT
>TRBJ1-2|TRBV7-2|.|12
ATGILGGGYGYT
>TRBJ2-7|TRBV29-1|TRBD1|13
SVEDGQGARYEQY
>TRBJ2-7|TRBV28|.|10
ASSFRGAKQY
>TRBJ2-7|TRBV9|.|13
ASSPSVGKSDEQY
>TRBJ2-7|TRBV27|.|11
ASSLSRSYEQY
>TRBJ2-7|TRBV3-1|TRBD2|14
ASSQGSGGNSYEQY
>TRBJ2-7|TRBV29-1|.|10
SVRTSSYEQY
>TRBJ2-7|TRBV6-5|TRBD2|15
ASSYSGPSGGAYEQY
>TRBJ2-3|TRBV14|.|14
ASSQRRGTATDTQY
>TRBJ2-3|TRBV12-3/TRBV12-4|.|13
ASSLRGRVTDTQY
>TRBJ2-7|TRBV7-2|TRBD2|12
ASSIGGTSDEQY
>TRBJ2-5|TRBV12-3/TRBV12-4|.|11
ASSPGSGETQY
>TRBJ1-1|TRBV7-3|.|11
ASSFSPNTEAF
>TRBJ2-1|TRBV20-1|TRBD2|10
RAGTSGGRQF
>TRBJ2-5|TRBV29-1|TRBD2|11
SVILAGQETQY
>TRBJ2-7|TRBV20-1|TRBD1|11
SANRDSSYEQY
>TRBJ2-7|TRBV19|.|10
ASSLQTGEQY
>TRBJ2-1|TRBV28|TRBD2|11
ASTGGPGNEQF
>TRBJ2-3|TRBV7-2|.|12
ASSPLIQGDTQY
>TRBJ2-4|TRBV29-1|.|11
SVGGRAKNIQY